This T cell receptor beta chain was obtained from a study of T-cell memory formation after mild COVID-19. Turning to the study itself: TCR clustering was largely donor specific. Study-wide results and caveats: In pre-infection memory, a portion of responding clones appeared, which suggested that cross-reactive memory joined. Clones contracting over day 15 to 85 were CD4/CD8 balanced, with later expanders leaning CD4+.

Trimming pared 8 bases from V and 3 bases from J, leaving 24 bases between. The CDR3 loop spans 17 amino acids. Turning to this clonotype: Its cognate antigen is unknown.

Sample barcodes and UMIs were carried by the TCR alpha and TCR beta cDNA libraries that 5'RACE generated with constant-segment primers. TCRdb re-analysed the 5' RACE reads in MiXCR, keeping a single row per CDR3 protein. Of hundreds of thousands of distinct CDR3 sequences listed, about 22% are singletons. The chain links TRBV12-3 or TRBV12-4 to TRBJ2-3; tentatively, D is TRBD1 or TRBD2 (6 bases each). The sample was PBMCs or a T cell subset sorted from them (not recorded which). This TCR was recovered from an adult woman who had mild COVID-19 (a few samples of this study predate the infection). Cell type and time point are not known. The CDR3 nucleotides are TGTGCCAGCCACACTACCGTGGGCTGGGGGGCTACAGATACGCAGTATTTT. It yields the protein CASHTTVGWGATDTQYF.